Below are 26 T cell receptor beta chains sequenced from a single sample in a study of T cell repertoires in cytomegalovirus infection. In TCRdb, the reads were re-called with MiXCR into one record per CDR3 protein. The sample includes 250,000 to 300,000 distinct CDR3 sequences, under 30% of them seen just once. The specimen sequenced was PBMCs. Receptors originate from a human donor in good health (CMV status not recorded). Some clones in this sample may be carry-over from other donors' samples.

In its sample, this clonotype was seen many times. The V gene is TRBV7-2, the J gene TRBJ2-3; D assignment may be TRBD1 or TRBD2 (5 bases each). This CDR3 is 14 amino acids long. The germline gives CDR1 SGHTA, CDR2 FQGNSA. The ends were cut back, 5 bases at V and 2 bases at J, with 11 bases in the middle. CDR3 coding DNA: TGTGCCAGCAGCCCCTGGGGGATCACAGATACGCAGTATTTT. Translating gives CASSPWGITDTQYF.

The chain uses TRBV19 and TRBJ2-5; D possibly matches TRBD1 or TRBD2 (5 bases each). The CDR3 extends over 13 amino acids. Deletions cut 5 bases from V and 2 bases from J, with 9 bases between. The germline CDR1 and CDR2 sequences are LNHDA and SQIVND (reference sequence). CDR3 DNA sequence: TGTGCCAGTAGTGGGGGACGGCAAGAGACCCAGTACTTC. Translating gives CASSGGRQETQYF.

The table lists this clonotype with a few counts. The rearrangement links TRBV18 to TRBJ2-5; D might be TRBD1 (5 bases). CDR1 KGHSH and CDR2 LQKENI come from the germline V gene. Trimming cost V 2 bases and J 3 bases, with 7 bases left between them. This CDR3 has 13 amino acids. DNA of the CDR3: TGTGCCAGCTCACCAGGGGCAGAAGAGACCCAGTACTTC. Amino acids: CASSPGAEETQYF.

This clonotype was seen ten or more times. The chain links TRBV6-2 or TRBV6-3 to TRBJ1-1, with 8 bases matching TRBD1. Germline V lookup: CDR1 MNHEY, CDR2 SVGEGT. V lost 8 bases to trimming and J lost 10 bases; unmatched junction nucleotides: 33. The CDR3 is 20 amino acids. The DNA of the CDR3 is TGTGCCAGCCGATATCACTTTAGGACAGGGAAATGGAATGAAGAAGTTGGAGCTTTCTTT. Translated: CASRYHFRTGKWNEEVGAFF.

The chain recombines TRBV30 with TRBJ1-4; 8 nucleotides line up with TRBD1. The ends lost 1 base at V and 8 bases at J; junction bases unmatched: 6. The germline V gene encodes CDR1 GTSNPN and CDR2 SVGIG (reference sequence). The CDR3 contains 14 residues. This CDR3 is CAWSEGQVEEKLFF. The CDR3 bases are TGTGCCTGGAGTGAGGGACAGGTGGAGGAAAAACTGTTTTTT.

The gene calls are TRBV12-3 or TRBV12-4 and TRBJ1-1; D remains ambiguous. The CDR3 is made up of 15 amino acids. V lost 2 bases and J 0 bases, leaving 10 bases between the germline ends. The CDR3, as DNA: TGTGCCAGCAGTTTAACTAGTTCGATGAACACTGAAGCTTTCTTT. Residues: CASSLTSSMNTEAFF.

This clonotype has ten or more counts. The chain uses TRBV11-2 and TRBJ1-1; D is possibly TRBD1 (5 bases). The germline CDR1 and CDR2 sequences are SGHAT and FQNNGV. The CDR3 extends over 14 amino acids. With 7 bases removed from V and 1 base from J, the gap between germline ends came to 13 bases. CDR3 sequence (DNA): TGTGCCAGCAACCTCTTCACAGGGAACACTGAAGCTTTCTTT. Translation gives CASNLFTGNTEAFF.

This clonotype appeared a few times. CDR3: CASSRTTGGGYTF. CDR3 nucleotide sequence: TGTGCCAGCAGTCGTACGACAGGTGGTGGCTACACCTTC. The chain has TRBV12-3 or TRBV12-4 and TRBJ1-2; TRBD1 is a possible D gene (6 bases). The CDR3 covers 13 residues. Trimming took 5 bases from V and 7 from J, leaving 14 bases between them.

The chain has TRBV15 and TRBJ1-1; TRBD1 matches at 8 bases. Germline V gene lookup returns CDR1 LNHNV and CDR2 YYDKDF (reference sequence). This CDR3 has 14 residues. The J segment lost 5 bases and the V segment lost 3 bases, leaving 5 bases of the junction unmatched. The CDR3 spells CATSSEQGGTEAFF. The CDR3 coding sequence is TGTGCCACCAGCAGTGAACAGGGGGGGACTGAAGCTTTCTTT.

This clonotype was seen ten or more times. The rearrangement joins TRBV28 to TRBJ2-7, with D perhaps matching TRBD2 (7 bases). Germline assignment: CDR1 MDHEN and CDR2 SYDVKM. V was cut by 7 bases and J by 0 bases, with 13 bases left in between. The CDR3 loop spans 14 amino acids. The CDR3 coding sequence is TGTGCCAGCACCTTAAGGGGGGGCTCCTACGAGCAGTACTTC. Its protein product is CASTLRGGSYEQYF.

In this sample, this clonotype turned up a few times. The rearrangement uses TRBV6-5 and TRBJ2-7; 9 nucleotides line up with TRBD1. Germline V gives CDR1 MNHEY, CDR2 SVGAGI. J was trimmed by 2 bases and V by 8 bases; bases with no gene match: 4. This CDR3 is built from 13 residues. This CDR3 is CASGTGPTYEQYF. The DNA of the CDR3 is TGTGCCAGCGGGACAGGGCCCACCTACGAGCAGTACTTC.

The table lists this clonotype with a few counts. The CDR3 sequence: CASSIRSGGSRETQYF. The CDR3 coding sequence is TGTGCCAGCAGCATTAGATCTGGCGGGAGTAGGGAGACCCAGTACTTC. The chain has TRBV7-2 and TRBJ2-5, with 7 bases identical to TRBD2. The V gene's germline CDR1 is SGHTA and CDR2 FQGNSA. J lost 5 bases, V lost 5 bases, and 14 bases had no gene match. The CDR3 extends over 16 amino acids.

This clonotype was counted only a few times. The chain recombines TRBV11-2 with TRBJ1-5; the match to TRBD1 covers 10 bases. The CDR3 runs 19 residues. CDR1 and CDR2 from the germline V gene are SGHAT and FQNNGV. The V and J ends lost 4 bases and 2 bases, in that order; junction bases with no gene match: 14. The CDR3 DNA sequence: TGTGCCAGCAGCTCGTCGGGCTTGACAGGGGGCTACGGCAATCAGCCCCAGCATTTT. Translating it yields CASSSSGLTGGYGNQPQHF.

This clonotype was found many times. The chain recombines TRBV7-2 with TRBJ1-6; the match to TRBD1 covers 8 bases. Germline V gene sequence: CDR1 SGHTA, CDR2 FQGNSA. With V trimmed by 0 bases and J by 11 bases, 21 bases remained unmatched. This CDR3 has 20 amino acids. The CDR3 here is CASSLAFADQGAHTGTPLHF. In DNA form, the CDR3 reads TGTGCCAGCAGCTTAGCGTTTGCCGATCAGGGGGCGCATACAGGGACACCCCTCCACTTT.

This clonotype was detected a few times. The CDR3 loop reads CASSYHTSGRAGELFF. The CDR3 region has the DNA TGTGCCAGCAGTTACCACACTAGCGGGAGGGCCGGGGAGCTGTTTTTT. This sequence joins TRBV6-8 and TRBJ2-2; TRBD2 agrees at 13 bases. CDR1 and CDR2 from the germline V gene are MNHGY and SAAAGT. The CDR3 is made up of 16 amino acids. With 2 bases clipped from V and 6 bases from J, the junction kept 3 bases outside the gene matches.

This clonotype was seen at least ten times. This chain links TRBV7-3 with TRBJ2-3, with D perhaps being TRBD1 or TRBD2 (5 bases each). Trimming removed 7 bases from V and 0 bases from J, with 11 bases in between. The CDR3 covers 14 residues. CDR1 is SGHTA, CDR2 FQGTGA, per germline. CDR3 protein: CASTPGRSTDTQYF. The CDR3 DNA sequence: TGTGCCAGCACCCCGGGACGGAGCACAGATACGCAGTATTTT.

Ten or more counts support this clonotype. The chain couples TRBV28 to TRBJ2-5; 8 bases line up with TRBD2. V was pared by 7 bases and J by 5 bases, with 9 bases of the junction left unmatched. The CDR3 covers 14 residues. Germline values: CDR1 MDHEN, CDR2 SYDVKM. The CDR3 nucleotides are TGTGCCAGCATTTCGGGGGGGGGCGAGGAGACCCAGTACTTC. This sequence encodes CASISGGGEETQYF.

A few counts support this clonotype. This CDR3 is CASSLEIRSRTNGEAFF. Here the CDR3 DNA reads TGTGCCAGCAGTTTGGAAATTAGAAGCAGGACTAACGGGGAAGCTTTCTTT. The chain uses TRBV28 and TRBJ1-1; D unclear. CDR1 and CDR2 (germline): MDHEN, SYDVKM. The CDR3 extends over 17 amino acids. Trimming cost V 3 bases and J 8 bases, with 25 bases left between them.

In its sample, this clonotype was seen a few times. The chain has TRBV29-1 and TRBJ2-3, with 11 positions matching TRBD2. Germline trimming cut 7 bases from V and 0 bases from J; bases unmatched to any gene: 3. The CDR3 is 14 amino acids. Germline lookup yields CDR1 SQVTM and CDR2 ANQGSEA. The CDR3, as DNA: TGCAGCGGTGGACTAGCGGGTAGCACAGATACGCAGTATTTT. Its translation: CSGGLAGSTDTQYF.

There are many counts of this clonotype. This chain uses TRBV11-2 with TRBJ2-2; 7 nucleotides agree with TRBD1. With V trimmed by 1 base and J by 2 bases, 7 bases remained unmatched. Germline CDR1 and CDR2: SGHAT and FQNNGV. CDR3 length: 17 amino acids. The CDR3 is CASSLASHRGNTGELFF. Here the CDR3 DNA reads TGTGCCAGCAGCTTAGCGTCCCACAGGGGCAACACCGGGGAGCTGTTTTTT.

The sample holds a few counts of this clonotype. This chain connects TRBV5-1 to TRBJ1-1; TRBD1 matches 7 bases. The junction had 6 bases not matched to a gene; V was cut back by 3 bases and J by 4 bases. This CDR3 has 14 residues. CDR1 and CDR2 from the germline V gene are SGHRS and YFSETQ. The CDR3 reads CASSSSGGSTEAFF. Written as DNA, the CDR3 is TGCGCCAGCAGCTCTTCAGGGGGAAGCACTGAAGCTTTCTTT.

The table lists this clonotype with a few counts. This chain connects TRBV24-1 to TRBJ2-7, with D perhaps matching TRBD1 (6 bases). Germline V gene data show CDR1 as KGHDR and CDR2 as SFDVKD. This CDR3 spans 14 amino acids. V lost 4 bases, J lost 1 base, and 10 bases lay in between. The CDR3: CATSDPQGSYEQYF. CDR3 coding DNA: TGTGCCACCAGTGACCCTCAGGGGTCCTACGAGCAGTACTTC.

This clonotype was picked up a small number of times. V is TRBV27 and J is TRBJ2-4; TRBD1 aligns across 7 bases. The CDR3 spans 17 residues. Germline CDR1 is MNHEY and CDR2 is SMNVEV (reference sequence). V lost 0 bases and J lost 0; bases outside the gene matches: 5. CDR3 sequence reads: CASSLSRTGQAKNIQYF. CDR3 coding DNA: TGTGCCAGCAGTTTATCGAGGACAGGTCAAGCCAAAAACATTCAGTACTTC.

There are a few counts of this clonotype. The chain employs TRBV6-1 and TRBJ2-5, with TRBD2 matching 9 bases. There are 15 residues in the CDR3. CDR1 and CDR2 from the germline V gene are MNHNS and SASEGT. Unmatched junction bases numbered 10, after V lost 6 bases and J lost 5 bases. Written as DNA, the CDR3 is TGTGCCAGCAGCTGGGGAGCGGGAGGCGGGGAGACCCAGTACTTC. Translation gives CASSWGAGGGETQYF.

This rearrangement joins TRBV29-1 to TRBJ2-7; possibly TRBD2 for D (5 bases). V was clipped by 4 bases and J by 4 bases, with 8 bases between them. Germline CDR1 reads SQVTM; CDR2 reads ANQGSEA. The CDR3 length is 11 residues. In DNA, the CDR3 is TGCAGCGTTGTTAGCGCTTACGAGCAGTACTTC. Residues: CSVVSAYEQYF.

The rearrangement uses TRBV2 and TRBJ2-5; possibly TRBD1 for D (6 bases). Deletions cut 5 bases from V and 9 bases from J, with 19 bases between. CDR1 is SNHLY and CDR2 is FYNNEI in the germline V gene. The CDR3 extends over 14 amino acids. The CDR3 sequence: CASSLTRGGAAQYF. The CDR3 DNA sequence: TGTGCCAGCAGTTTAACAAGAGGGGGAGCGGCCCAGTACTTC.